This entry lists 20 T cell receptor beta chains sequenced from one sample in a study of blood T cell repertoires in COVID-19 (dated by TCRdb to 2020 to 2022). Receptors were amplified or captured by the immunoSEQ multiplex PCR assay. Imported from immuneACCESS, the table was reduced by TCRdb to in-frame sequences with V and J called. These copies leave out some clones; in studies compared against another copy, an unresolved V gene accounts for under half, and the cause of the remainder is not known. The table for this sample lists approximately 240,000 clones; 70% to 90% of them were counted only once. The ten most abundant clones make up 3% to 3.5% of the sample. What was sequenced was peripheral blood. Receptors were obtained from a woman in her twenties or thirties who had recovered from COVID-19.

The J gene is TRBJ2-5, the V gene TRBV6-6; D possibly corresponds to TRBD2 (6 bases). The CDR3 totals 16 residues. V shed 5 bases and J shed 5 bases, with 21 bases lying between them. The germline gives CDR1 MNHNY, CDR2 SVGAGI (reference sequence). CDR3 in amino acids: CASSVIVWGVTETQYF. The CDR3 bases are TGTGCCAGCAGTGTCATAGTGTGGGGGGTTACGGAGACCCAGTACTTC.

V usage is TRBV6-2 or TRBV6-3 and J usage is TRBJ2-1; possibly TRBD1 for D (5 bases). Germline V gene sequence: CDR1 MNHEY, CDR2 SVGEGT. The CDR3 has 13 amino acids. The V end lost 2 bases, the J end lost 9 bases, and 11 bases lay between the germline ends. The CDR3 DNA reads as TGTGCCAGCAGTTACCAGGGTAGTAGTGAGCAGTTCTTC. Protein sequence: CASSYQGSSEQFF.

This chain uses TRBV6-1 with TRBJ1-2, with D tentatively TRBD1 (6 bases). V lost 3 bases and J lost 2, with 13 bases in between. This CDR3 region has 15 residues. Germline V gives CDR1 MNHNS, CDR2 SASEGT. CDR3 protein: CASSEGWDTNYGYTF. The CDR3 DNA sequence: TGTGCCAGCAGTGAGGGTTGGGACACAAACTATGGCTACACCTTC.

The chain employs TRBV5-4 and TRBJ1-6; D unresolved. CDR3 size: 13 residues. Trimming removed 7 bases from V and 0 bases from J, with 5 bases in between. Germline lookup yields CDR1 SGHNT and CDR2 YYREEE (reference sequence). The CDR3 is CASGPSYNSPLHF. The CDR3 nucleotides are TGTGCCAGCGGGCCCTCCTATAATTCACCCCTCCACTTT.

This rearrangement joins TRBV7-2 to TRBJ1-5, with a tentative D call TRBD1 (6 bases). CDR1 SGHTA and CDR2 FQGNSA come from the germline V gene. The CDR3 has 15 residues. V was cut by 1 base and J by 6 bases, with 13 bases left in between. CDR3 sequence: CASSLGLGGRQPQHF. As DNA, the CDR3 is TGTGCCAGCAGCTTAGGGCTGGGGGGGCGTCAGCCCCAGCATTTT. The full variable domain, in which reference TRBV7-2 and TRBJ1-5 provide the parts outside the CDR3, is GAGVSQSPSNKVTEKGKDVELRCDPISGHTALYWYRQSLGQGLEFLIYFQGNSAPDKSGLPSDRFSAERTGGSVSTLTIQRTQQEDSAVYLCASSLGLGGRQPQHFGDGTRLSIL.

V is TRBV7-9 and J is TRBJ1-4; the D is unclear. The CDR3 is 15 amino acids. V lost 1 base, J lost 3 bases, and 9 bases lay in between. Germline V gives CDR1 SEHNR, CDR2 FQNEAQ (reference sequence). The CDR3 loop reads CASSLVGMANEKLFF. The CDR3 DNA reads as TGTGCCAGCAGCTTAGTGGGCATGGCTAATGAAAAACTGTTTTTT.

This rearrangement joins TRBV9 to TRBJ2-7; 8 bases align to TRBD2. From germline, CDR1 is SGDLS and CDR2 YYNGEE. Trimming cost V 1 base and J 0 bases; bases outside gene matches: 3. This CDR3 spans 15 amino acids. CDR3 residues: CASSVTSGDSYEQYF. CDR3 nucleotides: TGTGCCAGCAGCGTAACTAGCGGTGACTCCTACGAGCAGTACTTC.

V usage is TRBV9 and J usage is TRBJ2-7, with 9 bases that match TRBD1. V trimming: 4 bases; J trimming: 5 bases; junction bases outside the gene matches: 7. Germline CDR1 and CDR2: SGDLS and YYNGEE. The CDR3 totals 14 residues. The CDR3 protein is CASSPKGQGNEQYF. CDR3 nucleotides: TGTGCCAGCAGCCCAAAGGGACAGGGTAACGAGCAGTACTTC.

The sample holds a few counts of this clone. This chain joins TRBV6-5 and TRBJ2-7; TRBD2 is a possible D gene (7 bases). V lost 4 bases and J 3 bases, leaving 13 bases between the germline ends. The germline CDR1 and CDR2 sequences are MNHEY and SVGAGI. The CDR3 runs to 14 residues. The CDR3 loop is CASSSRGGGYEQYF. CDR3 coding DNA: TGTGCCAGCAGTTCCCGAGGGGGGGGCTACGAGCAGTACTTC.

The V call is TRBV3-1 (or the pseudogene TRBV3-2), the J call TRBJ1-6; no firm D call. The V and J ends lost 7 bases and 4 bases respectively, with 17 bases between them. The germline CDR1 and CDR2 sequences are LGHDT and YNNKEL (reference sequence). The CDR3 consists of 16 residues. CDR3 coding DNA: TGTGCCAGCACCCCTGGCGGCATCGGGTATAATTCACCCCTCCACTTT. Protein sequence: CASTPGGIGYNSPLHF.

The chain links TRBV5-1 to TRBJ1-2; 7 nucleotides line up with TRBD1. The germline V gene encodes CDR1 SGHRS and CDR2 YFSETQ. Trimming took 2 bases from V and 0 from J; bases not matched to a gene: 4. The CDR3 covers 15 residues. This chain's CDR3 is CASSFGTDTNYGYTF. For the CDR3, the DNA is TGCGCCAGCAGCTTCGGGACAGACACTAACTATGGCTACACCTTC.

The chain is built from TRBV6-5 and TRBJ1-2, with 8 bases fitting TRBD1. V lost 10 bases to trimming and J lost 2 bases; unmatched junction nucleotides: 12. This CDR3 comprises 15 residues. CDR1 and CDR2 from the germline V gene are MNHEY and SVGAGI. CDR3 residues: CATRGRGLTNYGYTF. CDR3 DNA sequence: TGTGCCACGAGGGGCAGGGGGCTGACAAACTATGGCTACACCTTC.

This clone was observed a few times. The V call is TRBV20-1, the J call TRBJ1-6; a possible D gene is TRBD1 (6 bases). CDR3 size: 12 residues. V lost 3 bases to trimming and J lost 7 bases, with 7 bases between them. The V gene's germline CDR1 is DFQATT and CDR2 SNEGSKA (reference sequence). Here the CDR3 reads CSASQGNSPLHF. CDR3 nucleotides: TGCAGTGCTAGTCAGGGGAATTCACCCCTCCACTTT.

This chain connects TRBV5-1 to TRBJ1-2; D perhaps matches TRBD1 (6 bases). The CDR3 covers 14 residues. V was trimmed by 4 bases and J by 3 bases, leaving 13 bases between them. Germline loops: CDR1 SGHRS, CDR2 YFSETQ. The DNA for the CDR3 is TGCGCCAGCAGCCCTAACGACAGGCACTATGGCTACACCTTC. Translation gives CASSPNDRHYGYTF. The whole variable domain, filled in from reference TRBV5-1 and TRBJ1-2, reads KAGVTQTPRYLIKTRGQQVTLSCSPISGHRSVSWYQQTPGQGLQFLFEYFSETQRNKGNFPGRFSGRQFSNSRSEMNVSTLELGDSALYLCASSPNDRHYGYTFGSGTRLTVV.

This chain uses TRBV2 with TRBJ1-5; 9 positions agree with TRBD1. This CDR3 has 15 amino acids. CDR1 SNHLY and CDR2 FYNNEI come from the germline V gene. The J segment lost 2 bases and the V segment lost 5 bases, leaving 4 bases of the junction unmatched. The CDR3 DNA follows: TGTGCCAGCAGTATCCGGACAGGGGGCAATCAGCCCCAGCATTTT. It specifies CASSIRTGGNQPQHF.

DNA for the CDR3: TGTGCCAGCAGCTTAACAGGGGAAGGGCCCCAGCATTTT. Protein: CASSLTGEGPQHF. The chain employs TRBV5-6 and TRBJ1-5; 7 bases are shared with TRBD1. Germline values: CDR1 SGHDT, CDR2 YYEEEE. V lost 2 bases to trimming and J lost 9 bases; unmatched junction nucleotides: 5. The CDR3 has 13 residues.

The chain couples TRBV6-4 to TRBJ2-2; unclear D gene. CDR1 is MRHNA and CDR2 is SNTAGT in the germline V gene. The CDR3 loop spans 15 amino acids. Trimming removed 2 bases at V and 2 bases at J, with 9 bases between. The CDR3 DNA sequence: TGTGCCAGCAGTGACAAGCCTGATAACACCGGGGAGCTGTTTTTT. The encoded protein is CASSDKPDNTGELFF.

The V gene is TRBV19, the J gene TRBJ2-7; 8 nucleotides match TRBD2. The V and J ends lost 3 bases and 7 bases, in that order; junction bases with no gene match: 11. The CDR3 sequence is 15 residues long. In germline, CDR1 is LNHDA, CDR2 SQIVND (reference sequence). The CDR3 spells CASSMLAGTLGEQYF. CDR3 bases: TGTGCCAGTAGTATGTTAGCGGGGACCCTCGGGGAGCAGTACTTC.

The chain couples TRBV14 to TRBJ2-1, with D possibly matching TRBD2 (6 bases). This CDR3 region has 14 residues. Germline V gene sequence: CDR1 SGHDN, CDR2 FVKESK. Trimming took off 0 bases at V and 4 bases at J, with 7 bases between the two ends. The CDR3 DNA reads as TGTGCCAGCAGCCAAGAAGCGGGTTACAATGAGCAGTTCTTC. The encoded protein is CASSQEAGYNEQFF.

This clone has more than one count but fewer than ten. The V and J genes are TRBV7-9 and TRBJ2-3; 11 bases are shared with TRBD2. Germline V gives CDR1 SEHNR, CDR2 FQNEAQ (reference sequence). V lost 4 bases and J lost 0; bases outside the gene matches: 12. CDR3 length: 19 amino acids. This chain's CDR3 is CASSSRIAGGPLSTDTQYF. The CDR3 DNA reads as TGTGCCAGCAGCTCCAGGATAGCGGGGGGGCCTTTAAGCACAGATACGCAGTATTTT.